This is a list of T cell receptor beta chains from one sample in a study of T cell responses to AZD1222 COVID-19 vaccine. The table came from immunoSEQ multiplex PCR; TCRdb's copy has only in-frame clones and leaves some out. The top ten hold over 9.5% of the sample, which has 150,000 to 200,000 clones, roughly 92% seen once. The specimen comprised peripheral blood, sampled on day 0 of AZD1222 vaccination. These receptors were collected from an adult in good health. Both conserved end residues are part of each CDR3. The D gene is left open where the match is weak. Part of the rows lack a size; the others show once, few, many or a class for expanded clones.

d_gene: TRBD2; j_gene: TRBJ2-7; v_gene: TRBV30; abundance: .; CDR3aa: CAWSVGGSAYEQYF; CDR3nt: TGTGCCTGGAGTGTAGGCGGGAGCGCGTACGAGCAGTACTTC
d_gene: TRBD2; j_gene: TRBJ2-1; v_gene: TRBV5-8; abundance: .; CDR3aa: CASSRGLAEFHEQFF; CDR3nt: TGTGCCAGCAGCCGGGGACTAGCGGAGTTCCATGAGCAGTTCTTC
d_gene: .; j_gene: TRBJ1-1; v_gene: TRBV5-8; abundance: .; CDR3aa: CASSLIGMGTEAFF; CDR3nt: TGTGCCAGCAGCTTGATTGGCATGGGCACTGAAGCTTTCTTT
d_gene: .; j_gene: TRBJ1-1; v_gene: TRBV18; abundance: .; CDR3aa: CASSDEINTEAFF; CDR3nt: TGTGCCAGCTCTGACGAGATTAACACTGAAGCTTTCTTT
d_gene: TRBD1; j_gene: TRBJ1-1; v_gene: TRBV14; abundance: .; CDR3aa: CASSLRTGPRAGEEAFF; CDR3nt: TGTGCCAGCAGCCTCCGGACAGGTCCGAGAGCAGGGGAGGAAGCTTTCTTT
d_gene: .; j_gene: TRBJ1-3; v_gene: TRBV3-1/TRBV3-2; abundance: .; CDR3aa: CASSQWPGNTIYF; CDR3nt: TGTGCCAGCAGCCAATGGCCAGGAAACACCATATATTTT
d_gene: .; j_gene: TRBJ1-4; v_gene: TRBV7-9; abundance: .; CDR3aa: CASSLATGEKLFF; CDR3nt: TGTGCCAGCAGCTTAGCAACGGGGGAAAAACTGTTTTTT
d_gene: TRBD2; j_gene: TRBJ2-2; v_gene: TRBV30; abundance: .; CDR3aa: CAWERGGLAGELFF; CDR3nt: TGTGCCTGGGAGCGGGGGGGCCTAGCTGGGGAGCTGTTTTTT
d_gene: .; j_gene: TRBJ2-2; v_gene: TRBV29-1; abundance: .; CDR3aa: CSVELIKLGGATGELFF; CDR3nt: TGCAGCGTTGAATTGATTAAGCTTGGGGGAGCCACCGGGGAGCTGTTTTTT
d_gene: .; j_gene: TRBJ2-3; v_gene: TRBV3-1/TRBV3-2; abundance: .; CDR3aa: CASSQDQNTQYF; CDR3nt: TGTGCCAGCAGCCAAGATCAGAATACGCAGTATTTT
d_gene: TRBD2; j_gene: TRBJ2-2; v_gene: TRBV5-4; abundance: .; CDR3aa: CASSFLAGGRTGELFF; CDR3nt: TGTGCCAGCAGCTTTCTTGCGGGGGGGCGCACCGGGGAGCTGTTTTTT
d_gene: .; j_gene: TRBJ1-1; v_gene: TRBV6-6; abundance: .; CDR3aa: CASRIRTSGPNTEAFF; CDR3nt: TGTGCCAGCCGAATACGTACCTCAGGCCCGAACACTGAAGCTTTCTTT
d_gene: .; j_gene: TRBJ1-1; v_gene: TRBV6-6; abundance: .; CDR3aa: CASTRPPQGTEAFF; CDR3nt: TGTGCCAGCACCCGACCCCCTCAGGGCACTGAAGCTTTCTTT
d_gene: TRBD2; j_gene: TRBJ2-1; v_gene: TRBV12-5; abundance: .; CDR3aa: CASGLVIAGGNEQFF; CDR3nt: TGTGCTAGTGGTTTGGTAATAGCGGGAGGAAATGAGCAGTTCTTC
d_gene: .; j_gene: TRBJ1-1; v_gene: TRBV6-1; abundance: .; CDR3aa: CASSEPGVGGRAFF; CDR3nt: TGTGCCAGCAGTGAGCCCGGGGTCGGGGGAAGAGCTTTCTTT
d_gene: .; j_gene: TRBJ1-1; v_gene: TRBV10-2; abundance: .; CDR3aa: CASSERAGAGVAEAFF; CDR3nt: TGCGCCAGCAGTGAGAGGGCGGGCGCGGGGGTGGCCGAAGCTTTCTTT
d_gene: .; j_gene: TRBJ2-7; v_gene: TRBV5-1; abundance: .; CDR3aa: CASSLAVSDEQYF; CDR3nt: TGCGCCAGCAGCTTGGCAGTTTCGGACGAGCAGTACTTC
d_gene: .; j_gene: TRBJ2-2; v_gene: TRBV10-1; abundance: .; CDR3aa: CASSEERYRSDTGELFF; CDR3nt: TGCGCCAGCAGTGAGGAGAGGTATCGGAGCGACACCGGGGAGCTGTTTTTT
d_gene: .; j_gene: TRBJ1-3; v_gene: TRBV11-2; abundance: .; CDR3aa: CASSLGQLISGNTIYF; CDR3nt: TGTGCCAGCAGCCTCGGACAGCTGATCTCTGGAAACACCATATATTTT
d_gene: TRBD2; j_gene: TRBJ2-1; v_gene: TRBV7-6; abundance: .; CDR3aa: CASSLIGTSGYNEQFF; CDR3nt: TGTGCCAGCAGTCTGATCGGGACTAGCGGCTACAATGAGCAGTTCTTC
d_gene: .; j_gene: TRBJ1-3; v_gene: TRBV10-3; abundance: .; CDR3aa: CAISESAYSGNTIYF; CDR3nt: TGTGCCATCAGTGAGTCTGCCTACTCTGGAAACACCATATATTTT
d_gene: .; j_gene: TRBJ1-2; v_gene: TRBV4-2; abundance: .; CDR3aa: CASSHDRISYGYTF; CDR3nt: TGTGCCAGCAGCCACGACAGGATTTCCTATGGCTACACCTTC
d_gene: TRBD1; j_gene: TRBJ1-6; v_gene: TRBV7-2; abundance: once; CDR3aa: CASSLVGGNYNSPLHF; CDR3nt: TGTGCCAGCAGCTTAGTAGGGGGCAACTATAATTCACCCCTCCACTTT
d_gene: .; j_gene: TRBJ2-3; v_gene: TRBV4-1; abundance: .; CDR3aa: CASSQDGARSTDTQYF; CDR3nt: TGCGCCAGCAGCCAAGATGGGGCCCGAAGCACAGATACGCAGTATTTT
d_gene: TRBD1; j_gene: TRBJ1-2; v_gene: TRBV4-1; abundance: once; CDR3aa: CASSQDEGVGQVVGYTF; CDR3nt: TGCGCCAGCAGCCAAGATGAGGGGGTTGGACAGGTTGTTGGCTACACCTTC
d_gene: .; j_gene: TRBJ1-2; v_gene: TRBV4-3; abundance: .; CDR3aa: CASSQGTKSGGYTF; CDR3nt: TGCGCCAGCAGCCAAGGTACAAAATCGGGTGGCTACACCTTC
d_gene: TRBD1; j_gene: TRBJ2-7; v_gene: TRBV6-6; abundance: .; CDR3aa: CASSLRGRGEQYF; CDR3nt: TGTGCCAGCAGTTTGAGGGGGCGAGGAGAGCAGTACTTC
d_gene: TRBD1; j_gene: TRBJ1-5; v_gene: TRBV12-3/TRBV12-4; abundance: .; CDR3aa: CASRKDRGQPQHF; CDR3nt: TGTGCCAGCAGGAAGGACAGGGGACAGCCCCAGCATTTT
d_gene: TRBD2; j_gene: TRBJ2-5; v_gene: TRBV2; abundance: .; CDR3aa: CAGAGEGQETQYF; CDR3nt: TGTGCCGGAGCGGGGGAGGGCCAAGAGACCCAGTACTTC
d_gene: .; j_gene: TRBJ1-5; v_gene: TRBV7-2; abundance: .; CDR3aa: CASSPDSQPQHF; CDR3nt: TGTGCCAGCAGTCCCGACTCGCAGCCCCAGCATTTT
d_gene: TRBD2; j_gene: TRBJ2-3; v_gene: TRBV9; abundance: once; CDR3aa: CASSGGRRLAGFTDTQYF; CDR3nt: TGTGCCAGCAGCGGAGGGCGTAGGCTAGCGGGGTTTACAGATACGCAGTATTTT
d_gene: .; j_gene: TRBJ1-4; v_gene: TRBV2; abundance: .; CDR3aa: CASSGLGATNEKLFF; CDR3nt: TGTGCCAGCAGTGGTTTAGGGGCAACTAATGAAAAACTGTTTTTT
d_gene: TRBD1; j_gene: TRBJ2-1; v_gene: TRBV2; abundance: .; CDR3aa: CASSFHTGGSYNEQFF; CDR3nt: TGTGCCAGCAGTTTCCACACAGGGGGCTCCTACAATGAGCAGTTCTTC
d_gene: .; j_gene: TRBJ2-1; v_gene: TRBV10-3; abundance: .; CDR3aa: CAISGGRGEQFF; CDR3nt: TGTGCCATCAGTGGAGGAAGGGGTGAGCAGTTCTTC